The clone carrying this TCR beta chain was recorded many times. Its target is unknown. Patients had received no treatment of any kind before thyroid surgery. In the original processing: A classifier of distant metastasis in papillary thyroid cancer was built from CDR3 differences (across clinicopathological groups). TCRdb re-analyzed the PCR reads using MiXCR. The authors' filters were not applied to this entry. The data contain 15,000 or so clones, around 12% of them singletons. The CDR3 extends over 16 amino acids. CDR1 is DFQATT, CDR2 SNEGSKA, per germline (reference sequence). Losses at the gene ends were 0 bases for V and 2 bases for J; bases not matched to a gene: 10. The sample is drawn from a study of metastatic and nonmetastatic thyroid tumors. Study details: The comparison covered peripheral blood and tumor or nodule tissue in malignant and benign thyroid patients.

Study outcomes and limitations: Significantly greater TCR beta diversity was reportedly found in malignant thyroid tumors than in benign nodules (in blood and tumor).

This chain uses TRBV20-1 with TRBJ2-7, with 7 positions matching TRBD2. The receptor's source is a female donor with papillary thyroid cancer or a benign thyroid nodule (not recorded which). Some clones in this sample may be carry-over from other donors' samples. Sequenced input: tumor tissue. The CDR3: CSARDRVLATPYEQYF. DNA of the CDR3: TGCAGTGCTAGAGATAGGGTACTAGCGACCCCCTACGAGCAGTACTTC.